The present T cell receptor (beta chain) was sequenced within a study of blood T cell repertoires in COVID-19. At the level of the study: The United States, Italy and Spain supplied acute and convalescent COVID-19 samples.

Germline trimming cut 5 bases from V and 5 bases from J; bases unmatched to any gene: 6. The CDR3 runs to 15 residues. Looked up from germline, CDR1 is SGHAT and CDR2 is FQNNGV. TCRdb keeps only in-frame clones here, not all; method: immunoSEQ multiplex PCR. The sample shows about 42,000 clones, more than 70% of them seen only once. The TCR was taken from a man between 65 and 85 years old with acute or convalescent COVID-19. The sample was peripheral blood. The rearrangement uses TRBV11-2 and TRBJ2-1, with 10 bases identical to TRBD2. In DNA form, the CDR3 reads TGTGCCAGCAGCCCCGGACTAGCGGTCAACAATGAGCAGTTCTTC. Amino acids: CASSPGLAVNNEQFF. Full variable domain (remainder filled in from reference TRBV11-2 and TRBJ2-1): EAGVAQSPRYKIIEKRQSVAFWCNPISGHATLYWYQQILGQGPKLLIQFQNNGVVDDSQLPKDRFSAERLKGVDSTLKIQPAKLEDSAVYLCASSPGLAVNNEQFFGPGTRLTVL.